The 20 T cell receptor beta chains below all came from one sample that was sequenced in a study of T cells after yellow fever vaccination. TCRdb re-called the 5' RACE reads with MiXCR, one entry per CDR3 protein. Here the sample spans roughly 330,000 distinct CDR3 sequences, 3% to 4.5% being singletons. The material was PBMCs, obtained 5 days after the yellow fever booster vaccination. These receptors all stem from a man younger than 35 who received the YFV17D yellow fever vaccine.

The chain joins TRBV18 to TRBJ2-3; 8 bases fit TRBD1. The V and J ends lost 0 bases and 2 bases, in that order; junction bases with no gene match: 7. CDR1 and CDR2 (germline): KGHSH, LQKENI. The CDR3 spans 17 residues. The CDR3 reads CASSPPLQGDDTDTQYF. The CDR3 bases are TGTGCCAGCTCACCACCTCTACAGGGGGATGACACAGATACGCAGTATTTT.

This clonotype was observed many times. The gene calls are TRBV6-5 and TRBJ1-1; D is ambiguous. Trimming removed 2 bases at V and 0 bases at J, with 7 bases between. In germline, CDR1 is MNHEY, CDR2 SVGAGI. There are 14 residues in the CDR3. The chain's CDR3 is CASSYLPVNTEAFF. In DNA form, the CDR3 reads TGTGCCAGCAGTTACCTTCCGGTGAACACTGAAGCTTTCTTT.

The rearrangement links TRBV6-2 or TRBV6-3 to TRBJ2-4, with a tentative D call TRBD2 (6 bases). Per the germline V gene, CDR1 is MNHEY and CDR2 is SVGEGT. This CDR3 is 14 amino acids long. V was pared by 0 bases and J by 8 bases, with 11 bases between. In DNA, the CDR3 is TGTGCCAGCAGTTACTCGAAGGGGAGGCACATTCAGTACTTC. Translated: CASSYSKGRHIQYF.

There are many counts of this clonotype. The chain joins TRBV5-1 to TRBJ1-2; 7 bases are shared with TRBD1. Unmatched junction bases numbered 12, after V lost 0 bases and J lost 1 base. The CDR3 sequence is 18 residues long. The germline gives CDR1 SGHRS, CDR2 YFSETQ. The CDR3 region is CASSLGTPTGLYNYGYTF. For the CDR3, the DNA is TGCGCCAGCAGCTTGGGGACTCCGACAGGGCTGTATAACTATGGCTACACCTTC.

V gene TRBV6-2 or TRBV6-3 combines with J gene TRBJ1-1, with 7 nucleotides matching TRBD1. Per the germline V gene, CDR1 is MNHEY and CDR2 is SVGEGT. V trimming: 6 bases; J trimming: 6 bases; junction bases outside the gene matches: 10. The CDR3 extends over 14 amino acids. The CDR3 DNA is TGTGCCAGCAGCCTGTTACAGGGGAGCGCTGAAGCTTTCTTT. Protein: CASSLLQGSAEAFF.

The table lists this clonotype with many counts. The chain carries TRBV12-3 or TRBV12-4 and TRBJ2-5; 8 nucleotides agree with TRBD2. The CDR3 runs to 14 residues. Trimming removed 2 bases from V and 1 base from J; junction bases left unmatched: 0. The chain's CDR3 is CASSLSGGQETQYF. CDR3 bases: TGTGCCAGCAGTTTAAGCGGGGGCCAAGAGACCCAGTACTTC.

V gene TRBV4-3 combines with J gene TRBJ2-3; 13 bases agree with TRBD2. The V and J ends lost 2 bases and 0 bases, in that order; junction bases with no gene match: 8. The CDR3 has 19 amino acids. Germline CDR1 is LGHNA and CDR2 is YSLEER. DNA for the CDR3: TGCGCCAGCAGCCAACGAGGGACTAGCGGGGCCAGAAGCACAGATACGCAGTATTTT. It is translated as CASSQRGTSGARSTDTQYF.

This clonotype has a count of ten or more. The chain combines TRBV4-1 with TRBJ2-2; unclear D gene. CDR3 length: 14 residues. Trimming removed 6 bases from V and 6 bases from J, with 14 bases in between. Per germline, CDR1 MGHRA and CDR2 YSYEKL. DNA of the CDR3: TGCGCCAGCAGTCCTAGATGGGCCCCCGGGGAGCTGTTTTTT. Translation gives CASSPRWAPGELFF.

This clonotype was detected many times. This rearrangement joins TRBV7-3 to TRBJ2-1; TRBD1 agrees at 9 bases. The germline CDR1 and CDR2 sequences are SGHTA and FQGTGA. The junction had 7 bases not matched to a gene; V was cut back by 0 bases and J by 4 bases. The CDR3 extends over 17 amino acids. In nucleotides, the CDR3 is TGTGCCAGCAGCTTAACACAGGGGGCGGCTCCGTACAATGAGCAGTTCTTC. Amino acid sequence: CASSLTQGAAPYNEQFF.

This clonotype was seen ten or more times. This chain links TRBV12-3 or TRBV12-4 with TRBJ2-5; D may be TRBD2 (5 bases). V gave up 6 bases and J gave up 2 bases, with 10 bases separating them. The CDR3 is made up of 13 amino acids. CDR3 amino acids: CASSPGNQETQYF. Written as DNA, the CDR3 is TGTGCCAGCAGCCCCGGGAATCAAGAGACCCAGTACTTC.

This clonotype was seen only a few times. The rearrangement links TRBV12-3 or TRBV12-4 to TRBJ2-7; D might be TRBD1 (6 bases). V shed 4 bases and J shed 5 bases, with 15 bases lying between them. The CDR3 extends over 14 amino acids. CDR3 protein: CASSSIGGSDEQYF. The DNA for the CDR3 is TGTGCCAGCAGTTCAATAGGGGGTAGCGACGAGCAGTACTTC.

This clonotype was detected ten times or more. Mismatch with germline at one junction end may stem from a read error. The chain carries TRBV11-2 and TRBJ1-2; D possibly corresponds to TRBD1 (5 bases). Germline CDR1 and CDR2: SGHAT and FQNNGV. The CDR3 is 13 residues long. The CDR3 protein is CASSLGVNYGYTF. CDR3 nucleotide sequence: TGTGCCAGCAGTTTAGGGGTTAACTATGGCTACACCTTC.

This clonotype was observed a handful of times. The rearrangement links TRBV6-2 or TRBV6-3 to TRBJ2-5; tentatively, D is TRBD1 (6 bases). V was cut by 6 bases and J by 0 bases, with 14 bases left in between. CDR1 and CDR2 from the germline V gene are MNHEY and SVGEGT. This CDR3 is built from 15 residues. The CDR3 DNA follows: TGTGCCAGCAGGCATCCGTGGACAGACCAAGAGACCCAGTACTTC. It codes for CASRHPWTDQETQYF.

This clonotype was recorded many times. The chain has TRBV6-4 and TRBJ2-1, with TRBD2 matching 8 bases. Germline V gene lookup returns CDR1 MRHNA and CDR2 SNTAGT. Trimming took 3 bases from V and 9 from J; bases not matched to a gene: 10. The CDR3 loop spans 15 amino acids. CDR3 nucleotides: TGTGCCAGCAGTGAAGATGTAGCGGGGTCGAGTGAGCAGTTCTTC. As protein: CASSEDVAGSSEQFF.

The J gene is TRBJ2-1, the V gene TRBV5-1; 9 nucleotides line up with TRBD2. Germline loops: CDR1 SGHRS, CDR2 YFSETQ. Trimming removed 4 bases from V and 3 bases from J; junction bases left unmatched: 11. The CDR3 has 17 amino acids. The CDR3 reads CASSPPPLRGGYNEQFF. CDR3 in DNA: TGCGCCAGCAGCCCCCCCCCTTTGCGGGGGGGCTACAATGAGCAGTTCTTC.

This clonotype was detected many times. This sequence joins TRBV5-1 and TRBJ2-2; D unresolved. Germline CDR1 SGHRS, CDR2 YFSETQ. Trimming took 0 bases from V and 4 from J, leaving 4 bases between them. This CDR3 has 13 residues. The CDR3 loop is CASSLVITGELFF. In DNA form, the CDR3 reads TGCGCCAGCAGCTTGGTGATCACCGGGGAGCTGTTTTTT.

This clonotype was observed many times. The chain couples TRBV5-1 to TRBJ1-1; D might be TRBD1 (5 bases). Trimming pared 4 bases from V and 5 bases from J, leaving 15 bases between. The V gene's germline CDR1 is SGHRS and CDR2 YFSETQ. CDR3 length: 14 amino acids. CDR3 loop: CASSPRGGETEAFF. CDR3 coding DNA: TGCGCCAGCAGCCCCCGGGGGGGGGAAACTGAAGCTTTCTTT.

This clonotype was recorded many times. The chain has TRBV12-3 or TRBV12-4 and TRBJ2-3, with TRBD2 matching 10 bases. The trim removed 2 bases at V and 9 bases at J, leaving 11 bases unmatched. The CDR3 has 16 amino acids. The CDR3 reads CASSLRSGGAVRTQYF. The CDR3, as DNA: TGTGCCAGCAGTTTAAGAAGCGGGGGGGCGGTGAGGACGCAGTATTTT.

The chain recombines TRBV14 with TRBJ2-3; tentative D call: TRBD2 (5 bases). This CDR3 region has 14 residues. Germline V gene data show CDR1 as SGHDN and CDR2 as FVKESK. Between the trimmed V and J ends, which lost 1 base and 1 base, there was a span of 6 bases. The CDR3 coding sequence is TGTGCCAGCAGCCAAGCGGAGGGCACAGATACGCAGTATTTT. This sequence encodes CASSQAEGTDTQYF.

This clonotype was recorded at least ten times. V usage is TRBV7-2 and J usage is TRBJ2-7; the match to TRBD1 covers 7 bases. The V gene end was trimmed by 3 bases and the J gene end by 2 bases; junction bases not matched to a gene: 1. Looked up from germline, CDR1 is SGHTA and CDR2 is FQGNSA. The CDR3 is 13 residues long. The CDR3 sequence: CASSFDRAYEQYV. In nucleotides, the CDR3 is TGTGCCAGCAGCTTCGACAGGGCCTACGAGCAGTACGTC.